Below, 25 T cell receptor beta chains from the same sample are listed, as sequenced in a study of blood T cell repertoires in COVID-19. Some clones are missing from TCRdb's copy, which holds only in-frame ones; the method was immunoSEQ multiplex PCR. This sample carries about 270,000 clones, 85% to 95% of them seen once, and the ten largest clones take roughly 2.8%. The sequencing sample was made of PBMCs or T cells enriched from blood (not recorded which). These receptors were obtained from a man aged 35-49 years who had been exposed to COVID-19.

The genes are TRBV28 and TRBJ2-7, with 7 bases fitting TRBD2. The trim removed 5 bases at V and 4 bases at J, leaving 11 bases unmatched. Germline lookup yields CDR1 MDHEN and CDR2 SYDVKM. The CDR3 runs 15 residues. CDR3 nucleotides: TGTGCCAGCAGTCCTCTAAAGCGGGGCCTTTACGAGCAGTACTTC. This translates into CASSPLKRGLYEQYF.

The CDR3 sequence is CAWSVQRGEQFF. CDR3 coding DNA: TGTGCCTGGAGTGTACAAAGGGGTGAGCAGTTCTTC. The chain uses TRBV30 and TRBJ2-1, with D perhaps matching TRBD1 (5 bases). The CDR3 has 12 residues. Germline values: CDR1 GTSNPN, CDR2 SVGIG (reference sequence). Trimming removed 0 bases from V and 9 bases from J, with 9 bases in between.

The DNA for the CDR3 is TGTGCCAGCAGCTTAGACAGGGACCTATTTCGTTCCTACAATGAGCAGTTCTTC. Translated: CASSLDRDLFRSYNEQFF. This sequence joins TRBV28 and TRBJ2-1, with 7 bases aligning to TRBD1. The CDR3 covers 18 residues. Per the germline V gene, CDR1 is MDHEN and CDR2 is SYDVKM. V trimming: 6 bases; J trimming: 1 base; junction bases outside the gene matches: 15.

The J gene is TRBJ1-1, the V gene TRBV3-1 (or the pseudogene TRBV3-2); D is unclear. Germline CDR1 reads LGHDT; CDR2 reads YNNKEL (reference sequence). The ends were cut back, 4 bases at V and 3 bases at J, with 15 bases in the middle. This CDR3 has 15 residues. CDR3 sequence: CASSPEDGGDTEAFF. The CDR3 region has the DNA TGTGCCAGCAGCCCAGAAGACGGAGGCGACACTGAAGCTTTCTTT.

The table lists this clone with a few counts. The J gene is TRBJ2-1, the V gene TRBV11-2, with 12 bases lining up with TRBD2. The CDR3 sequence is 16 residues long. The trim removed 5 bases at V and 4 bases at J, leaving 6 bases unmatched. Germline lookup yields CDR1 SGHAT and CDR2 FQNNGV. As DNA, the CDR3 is TGTGCCAGCAGCCATGGGACTAGCGGGTCTTACAATGAGCAGTTCTTC. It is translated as CASSHGTSGSYNEQFF. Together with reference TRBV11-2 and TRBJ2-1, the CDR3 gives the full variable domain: EAGVAQSPRYKIIEKRQSVAFWCNPISGHATLYWYQQILGQGPKLLIQFQNNGVVDDSQLPKDRFSAERLKGVDSTLKIQPAKLEDSAVYLCASSHGTSGSYNEQFFGPGTRLTVL.

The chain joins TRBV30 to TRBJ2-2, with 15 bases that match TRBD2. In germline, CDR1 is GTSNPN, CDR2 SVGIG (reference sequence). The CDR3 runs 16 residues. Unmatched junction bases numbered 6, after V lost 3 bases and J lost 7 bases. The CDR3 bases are TGTGCCTGGAGGGGACTAGCGGGAGGATATATCGGGGAGCTGTTTTTT. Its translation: CAWRGLAGGYIGELFF.

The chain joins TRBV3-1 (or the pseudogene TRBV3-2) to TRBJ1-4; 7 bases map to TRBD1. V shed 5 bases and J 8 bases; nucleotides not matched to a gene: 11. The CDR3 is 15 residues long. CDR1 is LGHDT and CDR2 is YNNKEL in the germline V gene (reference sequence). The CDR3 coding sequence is TGTGCCAGCAGCATATCATACAGGGGAGGCGAAAAACTGTTTTTT. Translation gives CASSISYRGGEKLFF.

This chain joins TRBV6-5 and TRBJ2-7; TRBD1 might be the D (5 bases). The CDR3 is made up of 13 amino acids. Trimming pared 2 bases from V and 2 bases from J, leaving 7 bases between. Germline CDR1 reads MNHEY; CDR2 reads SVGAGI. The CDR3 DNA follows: TGTGCCAGCAGTTACGCAGGGACCTACGAGCAGTACTTC. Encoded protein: CASSYAGTYEQYF.

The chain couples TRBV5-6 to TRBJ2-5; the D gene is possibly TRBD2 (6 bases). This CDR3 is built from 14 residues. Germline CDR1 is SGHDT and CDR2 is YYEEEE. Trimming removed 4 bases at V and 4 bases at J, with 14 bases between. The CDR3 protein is CASSGGLFGETQYF. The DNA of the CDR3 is TGTGCCAGCAGCGGCGGACTATTCGGAGAGACCCAGTACTTC.

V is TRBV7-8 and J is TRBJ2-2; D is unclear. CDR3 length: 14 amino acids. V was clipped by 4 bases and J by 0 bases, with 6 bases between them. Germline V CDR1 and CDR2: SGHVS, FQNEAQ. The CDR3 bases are TGTGCCAGCAGCTCGGTATCGAACACCGGGGAGCTGTTTTTT. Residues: CASSSVSNTGELFF. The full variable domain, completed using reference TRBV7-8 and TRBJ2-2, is GAGVSQSPRYKVAKRGQDVALRCDPISGHVSLFWYQQALGQGPEFLTYFQNEAQLDKSGLPSDRFFAERPEGSVSTLKIQRTQQEDSAVYLCASSSVSNTGELFFGEGSRLTVL.

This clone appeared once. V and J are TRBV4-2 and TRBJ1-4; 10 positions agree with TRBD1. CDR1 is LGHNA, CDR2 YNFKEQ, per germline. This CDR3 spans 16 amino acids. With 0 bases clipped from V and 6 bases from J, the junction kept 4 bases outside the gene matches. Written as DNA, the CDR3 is TGTGCCAGCAGCCAAGACTCTGGGACAGGGGATGAAAAACTGTTTTTT. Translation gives CASSQDSGTGDEKLFF.

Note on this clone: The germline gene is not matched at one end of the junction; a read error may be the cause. The CDR3 loop is CASSPGQGYYVYTF. DNA for the CDR3: TGTGCCAGCAGCCCGGGACAGGGTTACTATGTCTACACCTTC. The chain has TRBV5-6 and TRBJ1-2; 9 bases align to TRBD1. Germline CDR1 reads SGHDT; CDR2 reads YYEEEE. CDR3 size: 14 residues.

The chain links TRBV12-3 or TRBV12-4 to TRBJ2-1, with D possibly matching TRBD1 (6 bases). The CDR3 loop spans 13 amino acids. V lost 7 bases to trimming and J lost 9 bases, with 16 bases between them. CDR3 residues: CASTKQGFGEQFF. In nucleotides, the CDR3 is TGTGCCAGCACTAAACAGGGCTTCGGTGAGCAGTTCTTC.

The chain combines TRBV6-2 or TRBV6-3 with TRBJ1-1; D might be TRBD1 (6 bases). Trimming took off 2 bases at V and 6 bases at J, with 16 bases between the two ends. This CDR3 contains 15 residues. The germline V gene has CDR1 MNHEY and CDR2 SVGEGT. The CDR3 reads CASSYVGGMSAEAFF. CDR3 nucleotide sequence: TGTGCCAGCAGTTACGTAGGGGGAATGAGCGCTGAAGCTTTCTTT.

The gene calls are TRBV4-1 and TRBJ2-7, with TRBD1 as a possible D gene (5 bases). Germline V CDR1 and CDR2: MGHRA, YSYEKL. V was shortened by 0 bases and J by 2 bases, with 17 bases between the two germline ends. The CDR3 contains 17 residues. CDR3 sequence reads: CASSQEPRRQIAYEQYF. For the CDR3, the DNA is TGCGCCAGCAGCCAAGAACCCAGGAGACAGATAGCCTACGAGCAGTACTTC.

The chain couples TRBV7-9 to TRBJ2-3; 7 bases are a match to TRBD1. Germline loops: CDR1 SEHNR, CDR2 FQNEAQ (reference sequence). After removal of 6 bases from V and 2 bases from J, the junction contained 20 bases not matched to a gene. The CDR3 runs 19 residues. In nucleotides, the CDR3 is TGTGCCAGCAGACGAGACCCGGGGACAGCAAAACCTCACACAGATACGCAGTATTTT. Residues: CASRRDPGTAKPHTDTQYF.

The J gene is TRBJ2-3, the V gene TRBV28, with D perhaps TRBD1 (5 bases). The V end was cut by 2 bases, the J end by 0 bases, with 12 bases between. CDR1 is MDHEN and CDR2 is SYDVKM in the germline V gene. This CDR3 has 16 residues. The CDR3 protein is CASSLTRTSSTDTQYF. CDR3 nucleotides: TGTGCCAGCAGTTTAACCCGGACATCAAGCACAGATACGCAGTATTTT.

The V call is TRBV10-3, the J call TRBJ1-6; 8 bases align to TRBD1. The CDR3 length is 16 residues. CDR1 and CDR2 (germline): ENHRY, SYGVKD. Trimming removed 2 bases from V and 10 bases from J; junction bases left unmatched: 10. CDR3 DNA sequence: TGTGCCATCAGTGAGGGGACCGGGACAGGAGGGTCACCCCTCCACTTT. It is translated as CAISEGTGTGGSPLHF.

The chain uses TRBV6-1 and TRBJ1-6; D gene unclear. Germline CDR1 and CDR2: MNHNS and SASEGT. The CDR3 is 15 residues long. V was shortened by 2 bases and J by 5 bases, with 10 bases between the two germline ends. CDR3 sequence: CASSELTTDNSPLHF. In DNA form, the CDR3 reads TGTGCCAGCAGTGAATTGACCACAGATAATTCACCCCTCCACTTT.

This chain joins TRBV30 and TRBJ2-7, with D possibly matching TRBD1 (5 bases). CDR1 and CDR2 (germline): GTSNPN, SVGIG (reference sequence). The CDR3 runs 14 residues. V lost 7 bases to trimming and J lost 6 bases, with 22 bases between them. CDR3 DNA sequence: TGTGCCTCTTTACCGGGCCTCCAGGGATCCGAGCAGTACTTC. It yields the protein CASLPGLQGSEQYF.

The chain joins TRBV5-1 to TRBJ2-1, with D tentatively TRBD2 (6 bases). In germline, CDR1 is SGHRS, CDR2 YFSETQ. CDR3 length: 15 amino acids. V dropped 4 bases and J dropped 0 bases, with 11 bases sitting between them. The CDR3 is CASSRTNPSYNEQFF. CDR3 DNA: TGCGCCAGCAGCCGGACTAACCCCTCCTACAATGAGCAGTTCTTC.

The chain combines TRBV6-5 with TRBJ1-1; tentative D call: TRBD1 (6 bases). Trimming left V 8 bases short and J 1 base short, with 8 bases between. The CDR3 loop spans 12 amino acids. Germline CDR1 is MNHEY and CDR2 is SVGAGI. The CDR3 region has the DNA TGTGCCAGCGGACAGTGGAACACTGAAGCTTTCTTT. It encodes CASGQWNTEAFF.

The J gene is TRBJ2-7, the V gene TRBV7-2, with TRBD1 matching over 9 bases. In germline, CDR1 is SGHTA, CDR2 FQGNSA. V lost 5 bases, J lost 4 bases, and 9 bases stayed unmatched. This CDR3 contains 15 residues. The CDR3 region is CASSRPGTGFYEQYF. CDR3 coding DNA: TGTGCCAGCAGCCGTCCCGGGACAGGGTTTTACGAGCAGTACTTC.

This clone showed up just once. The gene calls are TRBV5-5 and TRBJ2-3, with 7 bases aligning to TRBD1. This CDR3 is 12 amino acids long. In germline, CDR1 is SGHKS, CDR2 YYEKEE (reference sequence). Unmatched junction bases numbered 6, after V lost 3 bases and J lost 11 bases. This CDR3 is CASSSTGAQQYF. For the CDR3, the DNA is TGTGCCAGCAGCTCCACAGGGGCACAGCAGTATTTT. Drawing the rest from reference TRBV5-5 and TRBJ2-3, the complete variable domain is DAGVTQSPTHLIKTRGQQVTLRCSPISGHKSVSWYQQVLGQGPQFIFQYYEKEERGRGNFPDRFSARQFPNYSSELNVNALLLGDSALYLCASSSTGAQQYFGPGTRLTVL.

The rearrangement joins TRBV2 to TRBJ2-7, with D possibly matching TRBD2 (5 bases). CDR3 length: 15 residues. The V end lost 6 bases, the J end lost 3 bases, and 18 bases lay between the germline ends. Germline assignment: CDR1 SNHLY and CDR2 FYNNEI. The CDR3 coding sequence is TGTGCCAGCAGCTCTCCCACTAGAGGGAACTACGAGCAGTACTTC. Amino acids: CASSSPTRGNYEQYF.